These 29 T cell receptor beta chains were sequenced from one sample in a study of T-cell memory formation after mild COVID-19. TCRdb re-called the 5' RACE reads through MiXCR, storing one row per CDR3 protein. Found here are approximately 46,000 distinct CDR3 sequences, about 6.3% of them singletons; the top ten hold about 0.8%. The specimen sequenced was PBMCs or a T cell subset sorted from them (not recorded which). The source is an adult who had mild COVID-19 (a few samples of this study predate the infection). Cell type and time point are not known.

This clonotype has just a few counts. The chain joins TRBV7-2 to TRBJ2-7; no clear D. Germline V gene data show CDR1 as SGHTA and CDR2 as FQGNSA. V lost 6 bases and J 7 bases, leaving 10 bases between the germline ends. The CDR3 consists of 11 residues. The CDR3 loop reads CASRAMGEQYF. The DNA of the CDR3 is TGTGCCAGCAGAGCAATGGGGGAGCAGTACTTC.

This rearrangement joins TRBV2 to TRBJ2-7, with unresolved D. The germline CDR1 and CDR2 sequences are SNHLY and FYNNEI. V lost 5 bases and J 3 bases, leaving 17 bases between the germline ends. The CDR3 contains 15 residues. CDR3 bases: TGTGCCAGCAGTAACGGACCCACCGCTGACTACGAGCAGTACTTC. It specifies CASSNGPTADYEQYF. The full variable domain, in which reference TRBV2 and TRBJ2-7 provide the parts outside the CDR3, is EPEVTQTPSHQVTQMGQEVILRCVPISNHLYFYWYRQILGQKVEFLVSFYNNEISEKSEIFDDQFSVERPDGSNFTLKIRSTKLEDSAMYFCASSNGPTADYEQYFGPGTRLTVT.

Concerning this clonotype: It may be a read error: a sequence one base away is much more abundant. The CDR3 DNA follows: TGTGCCAGCAGCTCCCGGACTAGCGGACGATTCACAGATACGAAGTATTTT. Protein: CASSSRTSGRFTDTKYF. The chain couples TRBV7-6 to TRBJ2-3, with 10 positions matching TRBD2. CDR1 is SGHVS, CDR2 FNYEAQ, per germline. The CDR3 is 17 amino acids.

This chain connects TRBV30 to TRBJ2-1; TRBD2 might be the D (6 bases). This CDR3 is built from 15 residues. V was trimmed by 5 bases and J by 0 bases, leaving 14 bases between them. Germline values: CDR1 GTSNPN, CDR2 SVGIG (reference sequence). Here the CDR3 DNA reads TGTGCCTGGTTGGGAGGACTTAGCTCCTACAATGAGCAGTTCTTC. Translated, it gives CAWLGGLSSYNEQFF.

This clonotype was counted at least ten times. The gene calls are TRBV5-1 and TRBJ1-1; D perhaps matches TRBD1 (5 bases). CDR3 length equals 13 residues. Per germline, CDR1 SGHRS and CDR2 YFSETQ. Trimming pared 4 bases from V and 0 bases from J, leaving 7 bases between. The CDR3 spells CASSKDMNTEAFF. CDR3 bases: TGCGCCAGCAGCAAGGACATGAACACTGAAGCTTTCTTT. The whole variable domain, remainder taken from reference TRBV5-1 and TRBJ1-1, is KAGVTQTPRYLIKTRGQQVTLSCSPISGHRSVSWYQQTPGQGLQFLFEYFSETQRNKGNFPGRFSGRQFSNSRSEMNVSTLELGDSALYLCASSKDMNTEAFFGQGTRLTVV.

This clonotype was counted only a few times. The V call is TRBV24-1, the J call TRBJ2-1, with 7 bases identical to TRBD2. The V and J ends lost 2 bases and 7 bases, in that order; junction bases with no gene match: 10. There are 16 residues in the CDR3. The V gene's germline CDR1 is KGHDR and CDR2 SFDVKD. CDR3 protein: CATSDWGGGLVNEQFF. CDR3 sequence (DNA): TGTGCCACCAGTGATTGGGGGGGAGGGCTGGTGAATGAGCAGTTCTTC.

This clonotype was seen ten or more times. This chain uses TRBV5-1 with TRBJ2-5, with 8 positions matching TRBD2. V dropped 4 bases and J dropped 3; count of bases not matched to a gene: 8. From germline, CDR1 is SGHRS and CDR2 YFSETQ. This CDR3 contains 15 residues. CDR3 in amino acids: CASSGAGAVEETQYF. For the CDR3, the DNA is TGCGCCAGCAGCGGAGCGGGGGCGGTGGAAGAGACCCAGTACTTC.

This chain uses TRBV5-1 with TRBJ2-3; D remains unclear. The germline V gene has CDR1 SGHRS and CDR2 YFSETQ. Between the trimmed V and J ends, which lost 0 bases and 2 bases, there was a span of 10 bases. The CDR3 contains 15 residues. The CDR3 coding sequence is TGCGCCAGCAGCTTGGGACACCCTAACACAGATACGCAGTATTTT. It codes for CASSLGHPNTDTQYF.

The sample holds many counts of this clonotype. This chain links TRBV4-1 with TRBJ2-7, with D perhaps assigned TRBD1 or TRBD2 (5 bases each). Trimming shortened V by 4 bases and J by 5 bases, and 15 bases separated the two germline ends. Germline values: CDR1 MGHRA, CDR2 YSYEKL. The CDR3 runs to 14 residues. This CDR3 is CASSRPGTRDEQYF. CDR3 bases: TGCGCCAGCAGCCGCCCCGGGACGAGGGACGAGCAGTACTTC.

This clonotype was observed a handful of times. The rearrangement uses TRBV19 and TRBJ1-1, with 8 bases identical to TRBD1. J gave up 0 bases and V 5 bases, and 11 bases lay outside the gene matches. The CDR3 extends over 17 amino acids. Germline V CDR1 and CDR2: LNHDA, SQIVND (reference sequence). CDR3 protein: CASSGGQGLLMNTEAFF. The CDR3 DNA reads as TGTGCCAGTAGTGGTGGACAGGGACTCTTGATGAACACTGAAGCTTTCTTT.

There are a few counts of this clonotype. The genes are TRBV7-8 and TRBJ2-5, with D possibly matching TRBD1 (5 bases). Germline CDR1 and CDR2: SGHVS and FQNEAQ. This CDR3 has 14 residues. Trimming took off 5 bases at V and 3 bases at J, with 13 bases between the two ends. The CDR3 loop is CASSHRIEKETQYF. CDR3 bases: TGTGCCAGCAGCCACAGGATAGAAAAAGAGACCCAGTACTTC.

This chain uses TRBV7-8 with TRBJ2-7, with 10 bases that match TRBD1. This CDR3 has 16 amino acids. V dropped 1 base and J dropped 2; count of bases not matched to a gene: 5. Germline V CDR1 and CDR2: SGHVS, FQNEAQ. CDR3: CASSLGDRGIPYEQYF. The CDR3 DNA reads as TGTGCCAGCAGCTTAGGGGACAGGGGAATCCCCTACGAGCAGTACTTC.

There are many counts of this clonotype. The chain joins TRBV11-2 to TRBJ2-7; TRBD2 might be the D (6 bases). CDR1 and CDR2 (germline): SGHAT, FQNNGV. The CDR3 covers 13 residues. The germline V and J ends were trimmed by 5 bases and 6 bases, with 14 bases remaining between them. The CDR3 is CASSPNRRGEQYF. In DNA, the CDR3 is TGTGCCAGCAGCCCCAATAGGCGGGGCGAGCAGTACTTC.

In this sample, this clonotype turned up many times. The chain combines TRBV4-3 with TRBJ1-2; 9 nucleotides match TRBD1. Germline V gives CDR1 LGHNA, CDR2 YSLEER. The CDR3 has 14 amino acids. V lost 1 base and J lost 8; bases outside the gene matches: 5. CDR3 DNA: TGCGCCAGCAGCCAAGGGGACAGGGACGGCGGCTACACCTTC. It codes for CASSQGDRDGGYTF.

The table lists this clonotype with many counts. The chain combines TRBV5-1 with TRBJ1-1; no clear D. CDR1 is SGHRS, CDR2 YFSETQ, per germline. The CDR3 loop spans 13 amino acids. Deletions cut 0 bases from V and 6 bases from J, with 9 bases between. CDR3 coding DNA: TGCGCCAGCAGCTTGGGGGAGAGGGCTGAAGCTTTCTTT. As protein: CASSLGERAEAFF.

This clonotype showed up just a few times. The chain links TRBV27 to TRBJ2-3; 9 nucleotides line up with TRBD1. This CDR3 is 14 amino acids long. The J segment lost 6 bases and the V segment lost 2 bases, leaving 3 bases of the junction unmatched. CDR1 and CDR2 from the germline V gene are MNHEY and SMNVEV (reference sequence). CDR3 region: CASSLGGTGDTQYF. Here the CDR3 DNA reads TGTGCCAGCAGTTTAGGAGGGACAGGGGATACGCAGTATTTT.

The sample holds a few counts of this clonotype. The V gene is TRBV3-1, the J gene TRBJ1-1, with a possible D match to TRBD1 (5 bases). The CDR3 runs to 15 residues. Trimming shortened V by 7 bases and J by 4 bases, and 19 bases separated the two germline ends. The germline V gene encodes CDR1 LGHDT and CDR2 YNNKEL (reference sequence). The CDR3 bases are TGTGCCAGCACCGAAGGGGAGGGACGGGGCACTGAAGCTTTCTTT. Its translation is CASTEGEGRGTEAFF.

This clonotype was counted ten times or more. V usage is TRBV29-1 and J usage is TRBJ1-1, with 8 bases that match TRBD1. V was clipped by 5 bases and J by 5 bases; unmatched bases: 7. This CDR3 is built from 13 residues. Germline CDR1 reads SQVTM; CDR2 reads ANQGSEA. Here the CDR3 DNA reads TGCAGCGTTATCCCGTGGACAGGGACTGAAGCTTTCTTT. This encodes CSVIPWTGTEAFF.

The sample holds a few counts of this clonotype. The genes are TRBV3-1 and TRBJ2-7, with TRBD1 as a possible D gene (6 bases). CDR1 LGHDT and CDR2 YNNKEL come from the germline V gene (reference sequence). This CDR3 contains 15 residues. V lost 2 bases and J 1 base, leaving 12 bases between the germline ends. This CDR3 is CASSQYDRPSYEQYF. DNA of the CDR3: TGTGCCAGCAGCCAATACGACAGGCCTTCCTACGAGCAGTACTTC.

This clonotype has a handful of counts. The CDR3 DNA sequence: TGTGCCAGCAGCTTAGCGGCTAGCGGGTACGGGAATGAGCAGTTCTTC. Translating it yields CASSLAASGYGNEQFF. The rearrangement links TRBV7-3 to TRBJ2-1, with 8 bases aligning to TRBD2. Germline assignment: CDR1 SGHTA and CDR2 FQGTGA. J gave up 7 bases and V 2 bases, and 10 bases lay outside the gene matches. This CDR3 comprises 16 residues.

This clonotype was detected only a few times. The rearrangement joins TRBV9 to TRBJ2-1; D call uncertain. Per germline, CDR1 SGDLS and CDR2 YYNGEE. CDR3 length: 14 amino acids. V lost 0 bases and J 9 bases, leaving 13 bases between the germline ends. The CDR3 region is CASSVAPEKGEQFF. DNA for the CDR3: TGTGCCAGCAGCGTAGCCCCTGAGAAGGGTGAGCAGTTCTTC.

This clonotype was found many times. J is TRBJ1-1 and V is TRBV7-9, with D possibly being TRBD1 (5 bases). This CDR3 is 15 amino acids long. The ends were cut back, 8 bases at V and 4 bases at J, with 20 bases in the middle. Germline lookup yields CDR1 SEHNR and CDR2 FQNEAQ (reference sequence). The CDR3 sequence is CASSTNARGGTEAFF. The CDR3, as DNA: TGTGCCAGCTCTACTAATGCTCGGGGGGGCACTGAAGCTTTCTTT.

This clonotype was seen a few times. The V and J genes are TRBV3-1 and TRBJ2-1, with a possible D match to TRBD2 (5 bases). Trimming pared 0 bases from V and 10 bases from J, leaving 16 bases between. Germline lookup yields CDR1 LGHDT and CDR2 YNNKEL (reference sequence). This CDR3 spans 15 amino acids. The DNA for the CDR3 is TGTGCCAGCAGCCAAGAATTAGGCTTATGGAGGGAGCAGTTCTTC. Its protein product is CASSQELGLWREQFF.

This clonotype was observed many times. CDR3 coding DNA: TGCGCCAGCAGCCCGCTGATGACTAGCGGGGCCAAGGAGACCCAGTACTTC. This translates into CASSPLMTSGAKETQYF. V and J are TRBV5-1 and TRBJ2-5; 11 nucleotides align to TRBD2. The CDR3 covers 17 residues. Germline-derived CDR1 and CDR2 are SGHRS and YFSETQ. With V trimmed by 4 bases and J by 5 bases, 13 bases remained unmatched.

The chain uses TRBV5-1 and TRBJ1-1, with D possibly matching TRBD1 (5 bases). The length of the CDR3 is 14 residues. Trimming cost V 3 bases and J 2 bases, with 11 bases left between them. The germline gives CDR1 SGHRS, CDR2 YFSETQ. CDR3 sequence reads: CASSSTASNTEAFF. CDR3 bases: TGCGCCAGCAGCTCGACAGCGTCAAACACTGAAGCTTTCTTT.

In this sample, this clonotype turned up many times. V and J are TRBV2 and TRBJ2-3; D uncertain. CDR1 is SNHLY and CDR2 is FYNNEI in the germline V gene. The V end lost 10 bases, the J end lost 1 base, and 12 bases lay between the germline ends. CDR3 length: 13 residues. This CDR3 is CATTDDRTDTQYF. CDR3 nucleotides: TGTGCCACAACAGACGATCGCACAGATACGCAGTATTTT.

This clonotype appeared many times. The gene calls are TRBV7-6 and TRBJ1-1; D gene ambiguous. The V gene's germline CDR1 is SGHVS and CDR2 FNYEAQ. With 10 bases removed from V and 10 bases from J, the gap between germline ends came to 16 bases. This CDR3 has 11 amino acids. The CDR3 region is CATSSGVGAFF. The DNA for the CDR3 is TGTGCCACCAGTAGCGGGGTTGGAGCTTTCTTT. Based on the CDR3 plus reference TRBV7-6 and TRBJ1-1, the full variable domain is GAGVSQSPRYKVTKRGQDVALRCDPISGHVSLYWYRQALGQGPEFLTYFNYEAQQDKSGLPNDRFSAERPEGSISTLTIQRTEQRDSAMYRCATSSGVGAFFGQGTRLTVV.

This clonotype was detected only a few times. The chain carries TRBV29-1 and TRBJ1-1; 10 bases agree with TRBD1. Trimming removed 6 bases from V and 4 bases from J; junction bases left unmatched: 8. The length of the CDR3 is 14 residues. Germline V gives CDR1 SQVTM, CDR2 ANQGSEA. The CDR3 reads CSVDRGGMSTEAFF. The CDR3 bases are TGCAGCGTGGACAGGGGGGGGATGAGCACTGAAGCTTTCTTT.

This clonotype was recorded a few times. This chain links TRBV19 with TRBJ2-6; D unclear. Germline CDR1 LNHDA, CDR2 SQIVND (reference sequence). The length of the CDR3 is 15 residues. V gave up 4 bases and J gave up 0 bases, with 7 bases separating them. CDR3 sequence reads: CASSTRASGANVLTF. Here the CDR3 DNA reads TGTGCCAGTAGTACTAGGGCCTCTGGGGCCAACGTCCTGACTTTC.